The entry that follows covers one TCR beta chain sequence. Random hexamers were used to reverse transcribe the RNA input (about 0.5 to 1 ug). TCRdb used MiXCR to reprocess the immunoSEQ multiplex PCR reads, holding one entry per CDR3 protein. Among under 200,000 distinct CDR3 sequences, 95% were seen once, and the ten largest hold approximately 0.089%. This entry belongs to a study of CD8 T cells in Susac syndrome. This CDR3 comprises 15 residues. From germline, CDR1 is GTSNPN and CDR2 SVGIG (reference sequence). This receptor was taken from a human donor with Susac syndrome. The chain carries TRBV30 and TRBJ2-6; D might be TRBD2 (6 bases). The sequencing sample was made of CD4+ T cells from PBMCs. The CDR3: CAAGRGSSGANVLTF. The CDR3 nucleotides are TGTGCGGCGGGACGGGGAAGCTCTGGGGCCAACGTCCTGACTTTC.